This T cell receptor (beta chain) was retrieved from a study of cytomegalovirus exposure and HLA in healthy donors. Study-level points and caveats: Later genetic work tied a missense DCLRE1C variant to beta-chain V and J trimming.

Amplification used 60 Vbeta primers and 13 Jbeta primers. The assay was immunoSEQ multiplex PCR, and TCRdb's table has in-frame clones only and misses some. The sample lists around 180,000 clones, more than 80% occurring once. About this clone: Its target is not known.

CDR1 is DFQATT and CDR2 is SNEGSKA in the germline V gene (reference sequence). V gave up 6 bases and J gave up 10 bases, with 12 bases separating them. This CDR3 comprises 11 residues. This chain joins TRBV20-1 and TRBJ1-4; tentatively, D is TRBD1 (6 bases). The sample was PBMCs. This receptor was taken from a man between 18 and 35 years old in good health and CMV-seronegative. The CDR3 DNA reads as TGCAGTGCGAGCTCCAGGGGAAAACTGTTTTTT. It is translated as CSASSRGKLFF.